This T cell receptor (beta chain) was retrieved from a study of cytomegalovirus exposure and HLA in healthy donors. Study-wide points: Among the most significant clusters, several appeared linked to common viral pathogens in a later analysis.

A remark on this clone: The antigen is undetermined.

CDR1 is GTSNPN, CDR2 SVGIG, per germline (reference sequence). The CDR3 runs to 15 residues. Losses at the gene ends were 7 bases for V and 8 bases for J; bases not matched to a gene: 12. Vbeta (60) and Jbeta (13) primers were used in the PCR. TCRdb's copy holds only in-frame clones and misses some; the assay was immunoSEQ multiplex PCR. The sample has tens of thousands of clones; 70% to 80% are singletons. This clonotype was obtained from a woman aged 50 to 60 in good health and CMV-seropositive. The chain has TRBV30 and TRBJ2-1; TRBD2 matches 12 bases. Source material: PBMCs. In DNA, the CDR3 is TGTGCCTCGTCCGGGGCTAGCGGGAGGGCCTATGAGCAGTTCTTC. Translation gives CASSGASGRAYEQFF.